This T cell receptor (beta chain) was sequenced in a study of blood T cell repertoires in COVID-19. Overall study: From T cells, B-cell-depleted T cells, or PBMCs came the material, which was cDNA or gDNA.

Looked up from germline, CDR1 is MDHEN and CDR2 is SYDVKM. Trimming left V 2 bases short and J 2 bases short, with 9 bases between. This CDR3 comprises 14 residues. Before they entered the study, exposed participants had met a COVID-19 case within 2 weeks. Repertoires were generated with immunoSEQ multiplex PCR, while TCRdb's copy carries only in-frame clones and drops some. The data contain roughly 400,000 clones, about 88% of them seen just once; the ten biggest clones take up less than 1.5%. The gene calls are TRBV28 and TRBJ1-2; D remains unclear. The TCR originated in a woman aged 18-29 years who had been exposed to COVID-19. The sequenced sample consisted of PBMCs or T cells enriched from blood (not recorded which). In DNA form, the CDR3 reads TGTGCCAGCAGTTTAGAGGCAGTAAACTATGGCTACACCTTC. Translated, it gives CASSLEAVNYGYTF.